The clone carrying this TCR beta chain was seen more than once but under ten times. Its target is not known. A much bigger clone sits one base away, suggesting this may be a read error. TCRdb redid the calling of the RT-PCR reads with MiXCR, one entry per CDR3 protein. The profile covers 500,000 to 650,000 distinct CDR3 sequences, with approximately 7.7% appearing a single time and 13% taken by the ten largest. This record comes from a study of response to subunit inactivated influenza vaccine. Whole-study results and caveats: Seasonal influenza vaccination, on each occasion, was suggested by the authors to recruit few new T cells.

The sample here was PBMCs from blood, taken about 23 months after vaccination. This receptor was obtained from a man aged 45 to 75 who received an inactivated influenza vaccine.

The CDR3 DNA follows: TGCGCCAGCAGCCAAGATCTGGGCAGGGGCACAACTGGCGAGCAGTACTTC. This sequence encodes CASSQDLGRGTTGEQYF. V and J are TRBV4-1 and TRBJ2-7, with D possibly TRBD1 on 6 matching bases. Looked up from germline, CDR1 is MGHRA and CDR2 is YSYEKL. This CDR3 has 17 amino acids. Between the trimmed V and J ends, which lost 0 bases and 6 bases, there was a span of 21 bases.